These 20 T cell receptor beta chains originate from one sample sequenced in a study of T cells after posttransplantation cyclophosphamide. Control samples came 1 year after myeloablative marrow transplants with methotrexate plus calcineurin inhibitor. The repertoire was sequenced with immunoSEQ multiplex PCR; TCRdb's copy has only in-frame clones and lacks some. The sample holds 15,000 to 20,000 clones; around 87% are singletons and the top ten take around 4%. Sequencing used PBMCs, obtained after an allogeneic stem cell transplant with a calcineurin inhibitor and methotrexate. These receptors came from a male patient between 45 and 59 years old who received an allogeneic stem cell transplant from an unrelated donor, was CMV-positive, and had chronic GVHD only. T cells may partly derive from the graft donor.

The chain couples TRBV6-5 to TRBJ1-2, with 7 bases that match TRBD1. V dropped 0 bases and J dropped 6; count of bases not matched to a gene: 4. Germline CDR1 reads MNHEY; CDR2 reads SVGAGI. CDR3 size: 14 residues. The CDR3 DNA follows: TGTGCCAGCAGTTACTCGGTCAGGGGGGATGGCTACACCTTC. The encoded protein is CASSYSVRGDGYTF.

This chain links TRBV6-1 with TRBJ1-4, with D hard to call. V lost 5 bases to trimming and J lost 1 base, with 14 bases between them. The CDR3 consists of 16 residues. Germline V lookup: CDR1 MNHNS, CDR2 SASEGT. This CDR3 is CASSKDFTGTNEKLFF. DNA for the CDR3: TGTGCCAGCAGTAAAGATTTCACGGGAACTAATGAAAAACTGTTTTTT.

The rearrangement joins TRBV2 to TRBJ2-7; TRBD1 matches at 8 bases. Germline V CDR1 and CDR2: SNHLY, FYNNEI. The CDR3 consists of 11 residues. V shed 6 bases and J 6 bases; nucleotides not matched to a gene: 1. As DNA, the CDR3 is TGTGCCAGCAGGACAGGGGTCGAGCAGTACTTC. Protein product: CASRTGVEQYF.

V gene TRBV4-2 combines with J gene TRBJ1-2; 10 positions agree with TRBD1. V shed 5 bases, J shed 4 bases, and the junction held 7 bases outside the gene matches. Germline assignment: CDR1 LGHNA and CDR2 YNFKEQ. The CDR3 length is 15 residues. This CDR3 reads CASSSRDRGGYGYTF. CDR3 bases: TGTGCCAGCAGCTCCCGGGACAGGGGAGGCTATGGCTACACCTTC.

The V call is TRBV28, the J call TRBJ1-1, with 7 bases matching TRBD1. This CDR3 has 13 residues. CDR1 and CDR2 from the germline V gene are MDHEN and SYDVKM. Trimming removed 2 bases from V and 5 bases from J; junction bases left unmatched: 2. The CDR3 DNA sequence: TGTGCCAGCAGTTTACGGACAGGTACTGAAGCTTTCTTT. The encoded protein is CASSLRTGTEAFF.

This chain connects TRBV5-1 to TRBJ2-6; D may be TRBD1 (6 bases). V lost 6 bases and J 0 bases, leaving 10 bases between the germline ends. Germline assignment: CDR1 SGHRS and CDR2 YFSETQ. The CDR3 length is 15 residues. DNA for the CDR3: TGCGCCAGCAAAGGACAGAACTCTGGGGCCAACGTCCTGACTTTC. Translation gives CASKGQNSGANVLTF.

The J gene is TRBJ1-6, the V gene TRBV28; 10 bases line up with TRBD1. Germline V CDR1 and CDR2: MDHEN, SYDVKM. The CDR3 loop spans 15 amino acids. V shed 4 bases, J shed 7 bases, and the junction held 4 bases outside the gene matches. CDR3 protein: CASSSGQGGNSPLHF. The DNA of the CDR3 is TGTGCCAGCAGTTCCGGACAGGGGGGGAATTCACCCCTCCACTTT. The complete variable domain, with remaining parts taken from reference TRBV28 and TRBJ1-6, reads DVKVTQSSRYLVKRTGEKVFLECVQDMDHENMFWYRQDPGLGLRLIYFSYDVKMKEKGDIPEGYSVSREKKERFSLILESASTNQTSMYLCASSSGQGGNSPLHFGNGTRLTVT.

This chain uses TRBV19 with TRBJ1-1; D gene unclear. The CDR3 is 15 amino acids. CDR1 is LNHDA and CDR2 is SQIVND in the germline V gene (reference sequence). The V end was cut by 0 bases, the J end by 4 bases, with 12 bases between. This CDR3 reads CASSIDQGRVTEAFF. CDR3 in DNA: TGTGCCAGTAGTATAGATCAAGGGAGGGTCACTGAAGCTTTCTTT.

The V gene is TRBV7-3, the J gene TRBJ2-5; D not resolved. Germline CDR1 and CDR2: SGHTA and FQGTGA. V was shortened by 5 bases and J by 5 bases, with 12 bases between the two germline ends. The CDR3 is 13 amino acids. CDR3 sequence: CASSLNGGETQYF. For the CDR3, the DNA is TGTGCCAGCAGCCTTAATGGCGGTGAGACCCAGTACTTC.

This rearrangement joins TRBV4-1 to TRBJ2-7; D remains unclear. Germline V gene lookup returns CDR1 MGHRA and CDR2 YSYEKL. Between the trimmed V and J ends, which lost 0 bases and 2 bases, there was a span of 5 bases. The CDR3 covers 13 residues. The CDR3 region has the DNA TGCGCCAGCAGCCAAGAGGGCACCTACGAGCAGTACTTC. Protein product: CASSQEGTYEQYF.

The rearrangement links TRBV21-1 to TRBJ2-1; TRBD1, as called in the table, went unchecked against the DNA. TRBV21-1 is assigned pseudogene status. This CDR3 is 17 amino acids long. CDR3 coding DNA: TGTGCCAGCAGCGCAGACGTATCGGACAGGGGTGGGGATGAGCAGTTCTTC. Its translation is CASSADVSDRGGDEQFF.

For this clone: The sample contains more than one DNA sequence encoding this CDR3. The V call is TRBV25-1, the J call TRBJ2-5; D ambiguous. Trimming removed 1 base from V and 5 bases from J, with 14 bases in between. This CDR3 is 15 amino acids long. Germline V gene sequence: CDR1 MGHDK, CDR2 SYGVNS. The DNA for the CDR3 is TGTGCCAGCAGTGAATTAGGAGTAGGTTCCGAGACCCAGTACTTC. This gives the protein CASSELGVGSETQYF.

The rearrangement uses TRBV19 and TRBJ1-2; tentative D call: TRBD1 (5 bases). Germline CDR1 and CDR2: LNHDA and SQIVND (reference sequence). V was cut by 3 bases and J by 8 bases, with 31 bases left in between. CDR3 length: 19 amino acids. The CDR3: CASSIWQGAISRDTMGYTF. In DNA, the CDR3 is TGTGCCAGTAGTATTTGGCAAGGGGCTATTTCCCGAGACACCATGGGCTACACCTTC. The variable domain in full, with the rest retrieved from reference TRBV19 and TRBJ1-2, is DGGITQSPKYLFRKEGQNVTLSCEQNLNHDAMYWYRQDPGQGLRLIYYSQIVNDFQKGDIAEGYSVSREKKESFPLTVTSAQKNPTAFYLCASSIWQGAISRDTMGYTFGSGTRLTVV.

With respect to this clone: This same CDR3 is encoded by further DNA sequences in the sample. The gene calls are TRBV28 and TRBJ2-7; no definite D call. With 6 bases removed from V and 4 bases from J, the gap between germline ends came to 19 bases. Germline CDR1 and CDR2: MDHEN and SYDVKM. This CDR3 has 15 amino acids. The CDR3: CASSLRGIQKYEQYF. The CDR3 DNA sequence: TGTGCCAGCAGCTTACGTGGCATCCAAAAATACGAGCAGTACTTC. Variable domain in full (rest from reference TRBV28 and TRBJ2-7): DVKVTQSSRYLVKRTGEKVFLECVQDMDHENMFWYRQDPGLGLRLIYFSYDVKMKEKGDIPEGYSVSREKKERFSLILESASTNQTSMYLCASSLRGIQKYEQYFGPGTRLTVT.

The J gene is TRBJ1-4, the V gene TRBV28; D unclear. The CDR3 is made up of 16 amino acids. Between the trimmed V and J ends, which lost 6 bases and 2 bases, there was a span of 16 bases. Germline V gene data show CDR1 as MDHEN and CDR2 as SYDVKM. Here the CDR3 reads CASSQVHAGTNEKLFF. The CDR3 nucleotides are TGTGCCAGCAGCCAGGTCCACGCGGGGACTAATGAAAAACTGTTTTTT.

The chain has TRBV5-6 and TRBJ2-7, with TRBD1 matching over 7 bases. There are 16 residues in the CDR3. V trimming: 0 bases; J trimming: 2 bases; junction bases outside the gene matches: 8. From germline, CDR1 is SGHDT and CDR2 YYEEEE. CDR3 nucleotide sequence: TGTGCCAGCAGCTTGGTCGGGACAGTTAGAGCCTACGAGCAGTACTTC. It yields the protein CASSLVGTVRAYEQYF.

The chain couples TRBV4-2 to TRBJ2-1; 9 nucleotides agree with TRBD2. The CDR3 sequence is 15 residues long. CDR1 is LGHNA, CDR2 YNFKEQ, per germline. V gave up 4 bases and J gave up 3 bases; unmatched junction bases: 4. The CDR3 loop is CASSRASGIYNEQFF. The CDR3 DNA follows: TGTGCCAGCAGCCGAGCTAGCGGGATCTACAATGAGCAGTTCTTC.

This clone was seen just once. The chain uses TRBV7-9 and TRBJ2-2; D uncertain. The CDR3 extends over 12 amino acids. Germline V lookup: CDR1 SEHNR, CDR2 FQNEAQ (reference sequence). Here the CDR3 reads CVCQLWTGELFF. The CDR3 DNA follows: TGTGTGTGCCAGTTATGGACCGGGGAGCTGTTTTTT.

As to this clone: A junction end diverges from the germline sequence, so it may reflect a read error. The chain joins TRBV20-1 to TRBJ1-2; D call uncertain. The CDR3 contains 11 residues. Per the germline V gene, CDR1 is DFQATT and CDR2 is SNEGSKA (reference sequence). Here the CDR3 reads CSTNGNYGHTF. The CDR3 nucleotides read TGCAGTACTAACGGTAACTATGGCCACACCTTC.

The rearrangement links TRBV19 to TRBJ1-4; D is possibly TRBD1 (5 bases). Germline assignment: CDR1 LNHDA and CDR2 SQIVND (reference sequence). V lost 1 base, J lost 7 bases, and 10 bases lay in between. This CDR3 region has 14 residues. In DNA form, the CDR3 reads TGTGCCAGTAGTATAGGTCAGGGTGTTGAAAAACTGTTTTTT. This translates into CASSIGQGVEKLFF.